This is a list of T cell receptor beta chains from one sample in a study of cytomegalovirus exposure and HLA in healthy donors. This table comes from immunoSEQ multiplex PCR, and its TCRdb copy is limited to in-frame clones, with some not included. The data show 160,000 or so clones, 84% seen once. The sample consisted of PBMCs. Every receptor here comes from a man younger than 35 in good health and CMV-seronegative. The CDR3 runs from the conserved cysteine through the conserved F or W. A D gene is named only where the DNA matches it firmly. Size values are once, few and many counts, or a class for expanded clones, and some rows have none.

CDR3aa: CASSLIASGFPNSYNEQFF
CDR3nt: TGTGCCAGCAGCTTAATAGCTAGCGGGTTCCCAAACTCCTACAATGAGCAGTTCTTC
d_gene: TRBD2
v_gene: TRBV7-3
j_gene: TRBJ2-1
abundance: NA
len: 19

CDR3aa: CASSLAPASAREQFF
CDR3nt: TGTGCCAGCAGCTTAGCGCCGGCTAGCGCGAGGGAGCAGTTCTTC
d_gene: NA
v_gene: TRBV7-2
j_gene: TRBJ2-1
abundance: NA
len: 15

CDR3aa: CASSGAGGHTEAFF
CDR3nt: TGTGCCAGCAGTGGAGCGGGGGGACACACTGAAGCTTTCTTT
d_gene: NA
v_gene: TRBV25-1
j_gene: TRBJ1-1
abundance: NA
len: 14

CDR3aa: CAWSPAATRYGYTF
CDR3nt: TGTGCCTGGAGTCCCGCGGCCACTAGATATGGCTACACCTTC
d_gene: NA
v_gene: TRBV30
j_gene: TRBJ1-2
abundance: NA
len: 14

CDR3aa: CASSVPRRQHYEQYF
CDR3nt: TGTGCCAGCAGCGTCCCCAGAAGACAGCACTACGAGCAGTACTTC
d_gene: NA
v_gene: TRBV21-1
j_gene: TRBJ2-7
abundance: few
len: 15

CDR3aa: CASAGGTSNNQPQHF
CDR3nt: TGTGCTAGTGCGGGGGGGACATCCAACAATCAGCCCCAGCATTTT
d_gene: NA
v_gene: TRBV12-5
j_gene: TRBJ1-5
abundance: NA
len: 15

CDR3aa: CASRGGNTEAFF
CDR3nt: TGTGCCAGCAGGGGGGGAAACACTGAAGCTTTCTTT
d_gene: NA
v_gene: TRBV7-9
j_gene: TRBJ1-1
abundance: NA
len: 12

CDR3aa: CASSLTGLYTGELFF
CDR3nt: TGTGCCAGCAGTTTAACGGGACTGTACACCGGGGAGCTGTTTTTT
d_gene: NA
v_gene: TRBV27
j_gene: TRBJ2-2
abundance: NA
len: 15

CDR3aa: CASSLYAYNEQFF
CDR3nt: TGCGCCAGCAGCTTGTATGCCTACAATGAGCAGTTCTTC
d_gene: NA
v_gene: TRBV5-1
j_gene: TRBJ2-1
abundance: NA
len: 13

CDR3aa: CASSDILPGLAGTEQFF
CDR3nt: TGTGCCAGCAGCGATATTTTACCGGGACTAGCGGGAACTGAGCAGTTCTTC
d_gene: TRBD2
v_gene: TRBV9
j_gene: TRBJ2-1
abundance: NA
len: 17

CDR3aa: CASSVEENTEAFF
CDR3nt: TGTGCCAGCAGTGTTGAGGAGAACACTGAAGCTTTCTTT
d_gene: NA
v_gene: TRBV6-4
j_gene: TRBJ1-1
abundance: few
len: 13

CDR3aa: CASSLATGQGRYEQYF
CDR3nt: TGTGCCAGCAGCTTAGCAACGGGACAGGGTCGATACGAGCAGTACTTC
d_gene: TRBD1
v_gene: TRBV7-9
j_gene: TRBJ2-7
abundance: NA
len: 16

CDR3aa: CASSTNLANVLTF
CDR3nt: TGTGCCAGCAGCACCAACTTGGCCAACGTCCTGACTTTC
d_gene: NA
v_gene: TRBV7-7
j_gene: TRBJ2-6
abundance: NA
len: 13

CDR3aa: CASSVKGGGYQETQYF
CDR3nt: TGTGCCAGCAGCGTAAAGGGAGGCGGCTACCAAGAGACCCAGTACTTC
d_gene: NA
v_gene: TRBV9
j_gene: TRBJ2-5
abundance: few
len: 16

CDR3aa: CASSVEPGLNTEAFF
CDR3nt: TGTGCCAGCAGCGTAGAGCCAGGGCTTAACACTGAAGCTTTCTTT
d_gene: NA
v_gene: TRBV9
j_gene: TRBJ1-1
abundance: NA
len: 15

CDR3aa: CASSATGSGNTIYF
CDR3nt: TGTGCCAGCAGCGCAACGGGGTCTGGAAACACCATATATTTT
d_gene: NA
v_gene: TRBV11-2
j_gene: TRBJ1-3
abundance: NA
len: 14

CDR3aa: CASSTTARGKLFF
CDR3nt: TGTGCCAGTAGTACGACAGCCAGGGGAAAACTGTTTTTT
d_gene: NA
v_gene: TRBV19
j_gene: TRBJ1-4
abundance: few
len: 13

CDR3aa: CATSTPRNEQFF
CDR3nt: TGTGCCACCAGCACCCCTCGGAATGAGCAGTTCTTC
d_gene: NA
v_gene: TRBV15
j_gene: TRBJ2-1
abundance: NA
len: 12

CDR3aa: CASAPAPWDIQDYTF
CDR3nt: TGTGCCAGCGCTCCCGCTCCCTGGGACATTCAGGACTACACCTTC
d_gene: NA
v_gene: TRBV27
j_gene: TRBJ1-2
abundance: NA
len: 15

CDR3aa: CASSQQAYSYEQYF
CDR3nt: TGCGCCAGCAGCCAACAGGCGTACTCCTACGAGCAGTACTTC
d_gene: NA
v_gene: TRBV4-1
j_gene: TRBJ2-7
abundance: NA
len: 14

CDR3aa: CATSSPVEGGTDTQYF
CDR3nt: TGTGCCACCAGCTCCCCGGTTGAGGGCGGCACAGATACGCAGTATTTT
d_gene: NA
v_gene: TRBV15
j_gene: TRBJ2-3
abundance: NA
len: 16

CDR3aa: CASSYSGKRDTQYF
CDR3nt: TGTGCCAGCAGTTATAGCGGGAAGCGAGATACGCAGTATTTT
d_gene: TRBD2
v_gene: TRBV6-5
j_gene: TRBJ2-3
abundance: once
len: 14

CDR3aa: CASSARLAGSTDTQYF
CDR3nt: TGTGCCAGCAGCGCCCGACTAGCGGGAAGCACAGATACGCAGTATTTT
d_gene: TRBD2
v_gene: TRBV5-4
j_gene: TRBJ2-3
abundance: NA
len: 16

CDR3aa: CASSGTRHTEAFF
CDR3nt: TGTGCCAGCAGTGGGACACGCCACACTGAAGCTTTCTTT
d_gene: NA
v_gene: TRBV13
j_gene: TRBJ1-1
abundance: once
len: 13

CDR3aa: CASSPPTGLSYEQYF
CDR3nt: TGTGCCAGCTCACCACCGACAGGGCTTTCCTACGAGCAGTACTTC
d_gene: TRBD1
v_gene: TRBV18
j_gene: TRBJ2-7
abundance: NA
len: 15

CDR3aa: CASSLRAGQETQYF
CDR3nt: TGCGCCAGCAGCTTGAGGGCAGGGCAAGAGACCCAGTACTTC
d_gene: NA
v_gene: TRBV5-1
j_gene: TRBJ2-5
abundance: NA
len: 14

CDR3aa: CASSLAGVREQYF
CDR3nt: TGTGCCAGCAGCTTAGCGGGAGTACGCGAGCAGTACTTC
d_gene: NA
v_gene: TRBV11-3
j_gene: TRBJ2-7
abundance: NA
len: 13